This is a list of T cell receptor beta chains from one sample in a study of beta chain bispecific antibodies for T cell cancers. TCRdb independently ran MiXCR on the 5' RACE reads; one entry per CDR3 protein. This table has 21,000 or so distinct CDR3 sequences, approximately 2.5% appearing once. For these receptors, no antigen is known. The sample comprised healthy donor T cells cultured with leukemia cells. All receptors come from a human donor in good health. Some clones in this sample may be carry-over from other donors' samples. The CDR3 runs from the conserved cysteine through the conserved F or W. D genes are given only for firm matches. Some rows mark clone size as missing; the rest say once, few, many or name a class of expanded clone.

size	J	D	V	CDR3	DNA
many	TRBJ1-1	-	TRBV6-2/TRBV6-3	CASSYPFEGITEAFF	TGTGCCAGCAGTTACCCCTTTGAGGGAATCACTGAAGCTTTCTTT
many	TRBJ2-1	TRBD1	TRBV14	CASSQEGQGAPNEQFF	TGTGCCAGCAGCCAAGAGGGACAGGGGGCGCCTAATGAGCAGTTCTTC
many	TRBJ2-1	-	TRBV6-1	CASSQAGSSYNEQFF	TGTGCCAGCAGCCAAGCGGGTAGCTCCTACAATGAGCAGTTCTTC
many	TRBJ2-1	TRBD2	TRBV10-2	CASSELNGGGDEQFF	TGCGCCAGCAGTGAGTTAAACGGGGGGGGCGATGAGCAGTTCTTC
many	TRBJ2-1	TRBD2	TRBV2	CASTGTSGDDYSYNEQFF	TGTGCCAGCACCGGGACTAGCGGGGACGATTACTCCTACAATGAGCAGTTCTTC
few	TRBJ1-5	-	TRBV4-1	CASSQDQGQPQHF	TGCGCCAGCAGCCAAGATCAGGGGCAGCCCCAGCATTTT
-	TRBJ1-1	TRBD1	TRBV19	CASIKEAGGNTEAFF	TGTGCCAGTATTAAAGAGGCAGGGGGGAACACTGAAGCTTTCTTT
medium-sized	TRBJ2-7	-	TRBV19	CASSYGETYEQYF	TGTGCCAGTAGTTATGGCGAAACCTACGAGCAGTACTTC
many	TRBJ2-2	-	TRBV12-3/TRBV12-4	CASSLGDGELFF	TGTGCCAGCAGTTTGGGAGACGGGGAGCTGTTTTTT
many	TRBJ1-1	-	TRBV7-9	CASSLGQGTAFF	TGTGCCAGCAGCTTAGGGCAGGGGACGGCTTTCTTT
many	TRBJ1-1	-	TRBV19	CASHPSAARGAFF	TGTGCCAGCCACCCTAGCGCCGCCCGTGGGGCTTTCTTT
many	TRBJ2-3	-	TRBV15	CATSIAPGDLTDTQYF	TGTGCCACCAGCATCGCCCCCGGGGACCTCACAGATACGCAGTATTTT
many	TRBJ2-5	-	TRBV2	CASREGAGETQYF	TGTGCCAGCAGGGAGGGGGCTGGGGAGACCCAGTACTTC
many	TRBJ2-1	TRBD1	TRBV19	CASSPWTGLSEQFF	TGTGCCAGTAGTCCGTGGACAGGACTTAGTGAGCAGTTCTTC
few	TRBJ2-5	-	TRBV6-5	CASSYYNQETQYF	TGTGCCAGCAGTTACTACAACCAAGAGACCCAGTACTTC
many	TRBJ1-1	TRBD1	TRBV12-3/TRBV12-4	CASQRTGGKSEAFF	TGTGCCAGCCAACGGACAGGGGGTAAATCCGAAGCTTTCTTT
many	TRBJ2-5	-	TRBV7-6	CASSPRGETQYF	TGTGCCAGCAGCCCACGGGGAGAGACCCAGTACTTC
many	TRBJ2-3	-	TRBV5-1	CASSLGPNTDTQYF	TGCGCCAGCAGTTTGGGGCCAAACACAGATACGCAGTATTTT
many	TRBJ1-3	-	TRBV7-7	CASSQHEGDTIYF	TGTGCCAGCAGCCAACATGAAGGGGACACCATATATTTT
many	TRBJ2-3	TRBD2	TRBV3-1	CASSPSLAATDTQYF	TGTGCCAGCAGCCCGTCGCTAGCGGCTACAGATACGCAGTATTTT
many	TRBJ2-7	TRBD2	TRBV12-3/TRBV12-4	CASQLAGGLGEQYF	TGTGCCAGCCAGCTAGCGGGGGGGCTTGGCGAGCAGTACTTC
many	TRBJ2-6	-	TRBV5-5	CASSLSHLPGANVLTF	TGTGCCAGCAGCTTGTCGCACCTTCCTGGGGCCAACGTCCTGACTTTC
many	TRBJ2-7	-	TRBV20-1	CSARPHTSSYEQYF	TGCAGTGCTAGGCCGCACACGAGCTCCTACGAGCAGTACTTC
few	TRBJ2-1	-	TRBV9	CASSPTAIYEQFF	TGTGCCAGCAGCCCGACAGCCATCTATGAGCAGTTCTTC
medium-sized	TRBJ2-1	TRBD2	TRBV20-1	CSARGERGGWNEQFF	TGCAGTGCTAGAGGGGAGCGGGGGGGCTGGAATGAGCAGTTCTTC
many	TRBJ2-7	-	TRBV16	CASSQTAYEQYF	TGTGCCAGCAGCCAGACCGCCTACGAGCAGTACTTC
many	TRBJ2-3	TRBD2	TRBV7-9	CASSPIGLAGGDTQYF	TGTGCCAGCAGCCCCATCGGGCTAGCGGGAGGAGATACGCAGTATTTT
many	TRBJ1-1	TRBD1	TRBV7-6	CASSYWDRGFPEAFF	TGTGCCAGCAGCTATTGGGACAGGGGGTTCCCTGAAGCTTTCTTT
many	TRBJ1-5	TRBD1	TRBV29-1	CSASLDRGGQPQHF	TGCAGCGCCTCTTTGGACAGGGGCGGACAGCCCCAGCATTTT
many	TRBJ2-2	-	TRBV30	CATGTGELFF	TGTGCCACGGGGACCGGGGAGCTGTTTTTT
many	TRBJ1-2	TRBD1	TRBV27	CASTTGLTYTF	TGTGCCAGCACGACAGGGCTGACCTACACCTTC
many	TRBJ2-7	TRBD1	TRBV18	CASSPVSTGGSYEQYF	TGTGCCAGCTCACCGGTGTCGACAGGGGGTTCCTACGAGCAGTACTTC
-	TRBJ1-2	-	TRBV18	CASSPTLGVSNYGYTF	TGTGCCAGCTCACCAACGCTAGGGGTTTCCAACTATGGCTACACCTTC
-	TRBJ1-5	TRBD1	TRBV30	CAWSVRGQGSNQPRHF	TGTGCCTGGAGTGTACGGGGACAGGGAAGCAATCAGCCCCGGCATTTT
many	TRBJ1-2	-	TRBV13	CASSADRNYGYTF	TGTGCCAGCAGCGCCGACAGGAACTATGGCTACACCTTC
many	TRBJ2-1	TRBD2	TRBV5-1	CASSLVGEGSYNEQFF	TGCGCCAGCAGCTTGGTGGGGGAGGGTTCCTACAATGAGCAGTTCTTC
-	TRBJ2-7	TRBD2	TRBV7-9	CASSPPSGGPSSYEQYF	TGTGCCAGCAGCCCTCCTAGCGGGGGCCCTAGCTCCTACGAGCAGTACTTC
many	TRBJ2-1	TRBD2	TRBV6-5	CASRQYGGLEQFF	TGTGCCAGCAGGCAATACGGGGGACTAGAGCAGTTCTTC
many	TRBJ2-1	-	TRBV27	CASSPYGARIYNEQFF	TGTGCCAGCAGTCCCTACGGGGCCAGGATCTACAATGAGCAGTTCTTC
many	TRBJ1-2	-	TRBV14	CASSQSGANYGYTF	TGTGCCAGCAGCCAATCCGGAGCTAACTATGGCTACACCTTC
medium-sized	TRBJ2-5	-	TRBV2	CASSALQETQYF	TGTGCCAGCAGCGCCCTCCAAGAGACCCAGTACTTC